The 4 T cell receptor beta chains in this list originate from one sample, sequenced in a study of CD8 T cells in ankylosing spondylitis. Study results and caveats: What appeared characteristic of ankylosing spondylitis blood was a TCR beta motif of 7 or 8 highly homologous variants.

One entry per CDR3 protein results from TCRdb running MiXCR on the 5' RACE reads. The sample has approximately 400,000 distinct CDR3 sequences, over 15% seen once. What these receptors recognize is not known. The sequenced material came from blood, either unsorted or a sorted T cell fraction (not recorded which). The receptors stem from a male donor with ankylosing spondylitis.

This clonotype was detected many times. This chain links TRBV20-1 with TRBJ2-1, with D uncertain. The CDR3 contains 13 residues. The V gene lost 0 bases and the J gene lost 8 bases, with 11 bases spanning the gap. Germline CDR1 and CDR2: DFQATT and SNEGSKA (reference sequence). CDR3: CSAREIRLDEQFF. DNA for the CDR3: TGCAGTGCTAGAGAGATACGATTGGATGAGCAGTTCTTC.

In its sample, this clonotype was seen many times. This chain connects TRBV24-1 to TRBJ2-5, with unresolved D. The CDR3 totals 12 residues. Germline V lookup: CDR1 KGHDR, CDR2 SFDVKD. Trimming cost V 4 bases and J 1 base, with 3 bases left between them. CDR3 sequence: CATSDSQETQYF. For the CDR3, the DNA is TGTGCCACCAGTGACTCCCAAGAGACCCAGTACTTC.

The chain employs TRBV6-1 and TRBJ1-5, with D hard to call. V shed 2 bases and J shed 0 bases, with 14 bases lying between them. Germline loops: CDR1 MNHNS, CDR2 SASEGT. The CDR3 is 17 residues long. CDR3 region: CASSERKSLLSNQPQHF. The DNA of the CDR3 is TGTGCCAGCAGTGAAAGGAAAAGCTTGCTTAGCAATCAGCCCCAGCATTTT.

This clonotype was counted only a few times. The chain has TRBV30 and TRBJ1-2, with unresolved D. The germline V gene encodes CDR1 GTSNPN and CDR2 SVGIG (reference sequence). CDR3 length equals 14 residues. The V gene lost 1 base and the J gene lost 2 bases, with 11 bases spanning the gap. The CDR3 DNA is TGTGCCTGGAGTGCCCTAGGAGTAAACTATGGCTACACCTTC. Its protein product is CAWSALGVNYGYTF.